The next 11 T cell receptor beta chains were all read from a single sample in a study of cytomegalovirus exposure and HLA in healthy donors. PCR primers comprised 60 Vbeta and 13 Jbeta primers. Clones were sequenced by immunoSEQ multiplex PCR, and TCRdb holds only the in-frame ones, with some missing. Of 180,000 or so clones in the sample, 80% were seen once. Input material: PBMCs. Receptors were obtained from a young woman in good health and CMV-seronegative.

The chain joins TRBV19 to TRBJ2-3; TRBD2 agrees at 7 bases. Per the germline V gene, CDR1 is LNHDA and CDR2 is SQIVND (reference sequence). Unmatched junction bases numbered 10, after V lost 4 bases and J lost 3 bases. CDR3 length: 16 amino acids. The CDR3 reads CASSRGGEHRTDTQYF. In DNA, the CDR3 is TGTGCCAGTAGTAGGGGGGGGGAGCACCGGACAGATACGCAGTATTTT.

The chain recombines TRBV5-6 with TRBJ2-4, with 13 bases aligning to TRBD2. The J segment lost 6 bases and the V segment lost 3 bases, leaving 9 bases of the junction unmatched. CDR1 SGHDT and CDR2 YYEEEE come from the germline V gene. The CDR3 sequence is 17 residues long. The CDR3 reads CASSYRLAGGGINIQYF. CDR3 coding DNA: TGTGCCAGCAGCTATCGACTAGCGGGGGGCGGGATAAACATTCAGTACTTC.

This chain links TRBV27 with TRBJ2-1; 11 bases agree with TRBD1. This CDR3 has 16 amino acids. The trim removed 6 bases at V and 2 bases at J, leaving 6 bases unmatched. Germline CDR1 reads MNHEY; CDR2 reads SMNVEV (reference sequence). In DNA form, the CDR3 reads TGTGCCAGCAGATCCGGGACAGGGGGAGCCTACAATGAGCAGTTCTTC. Its translation is CASRSGTGGAYNEQFF.

The chain combines TRBV4-3 with TRBJ1-6, with D unresolved. Germline V gene data show CDR1 as LGHNA and CDR2 as YSLEER. CDR3 length: 15 residues. Trimming took off 4 bases at V and 8 bases at J, with 15 bases between the two ends. CDR3 nucleotides: TGCGCCAGCAGCCTGAACTATAGACTTGATTCACCCCTCCACTTT. It yields the protein CASSLNYRLDSPLHF.

The rearrangement uses TRBV19 and TRBJ1-1, with 9 bases aligning to TRBD1. Looked up from germline, CDR1 is LNHDA and CDR2 is SQIVND (reference sequence). J was trimmed by 5 bases and V by 11 bases; bases with no gene match: 9. This CDR3 contains 13 residues. The CDR3 protein is CACKQGAPTEAFF. For the CDR3, the DNA is TGTGCCTGTAAACAGGGGGCGCCGACTGAAGCTTTCTTT. Full variable domain (outside the CDR3, taken from reference TRBV19 and TRBJ1-1): DGGITQSPKYLFRKEGQNVTLSCEQNLNHDAMYWYRQDPGQGLRLIYYSQIVNDFQKGDIAEGYSVSREKKESFPLTVTSAQKNPTAFYLCACKQGAPTEAFFGQGTRLTVV.

The chain is built from TRBV7-2 and TRBJ2-7; tentatively, D is TRBD1 (6 bases). This CDR3 is built from 16 residues. Deletions cut 2 bases from V and 3 bases from J, with 17 bases between. CDR1 is SGHTA and CDR2 is FQGNSA in the germline V gene. The CDR3 is CASSLMLAGANYEQYF. Written as DNA, the CDR3 is TGTGCCAGCAGCTTAATGCTGGCAGGGGCGAACTACGAGCAGTACTTC.

The chain uses TRBV7-2 and TRBJ2-5; possible D gene TRBD1, 6 bases. The germline V gene has CDR1 SGHTA and CDR2 FQGNSA. The CDR3 is made up of 14 amino acids. The V and J ends lost 5 bases and 5 bases respectively, with 15 bases between them. CDR3 in amino acids: CASSQSGAGETQYF. Here the CDR3 DNA reads TGTGCCAGCAGCCAATCAGGGGCCGGGGAGACCCAGTACTTC.

The sample holds one count of this clone. J is TRBJ2-7 and V is TRBV2; 8 nucleotides agree with TRBD2. The V gene end was trimmed by 8 bases and the J gene end by 2 bases; junction bases not matched to a gene: 5. CDR1 and CDR2 from the germline V gene are SNHLY and FYNNEI. CDR3 length: 13 amino acids. The CDR3 spells CASLKRGTYEQYF. The CDR3 bases are TGTGCCAGCCTCAAGCGGGGGACCTACGAGCAGTACTTC.

The chain uses TRBV2 and TRBJ1-2, with a weak D call TRBD1 (6 bases). Trimming stripped 4 bases from V and 9 bases from J, with 12 bases between. This CDR3 spans 12 amino acids. CDR1 and CDR2 from the germline V gene are SNHLY and FYNNEI. The CDR3 DNA reads TGTGCCAGCAGTGGGGGGCAGAGGCGCTACACCTTC. It encodes CASSGGQRRYTF.

J is TRBJ2-7 and V is TRBV5-1, with a tentative D call TRBD1 (6 bases). The CDR3 is made up of 16 amino acids. Trimming removed 1 base from V and 2 bases from J, with 16 bases in between. CDR1 SGHRS and CDR2 YFSETQ come from the germline V gene. CDR3 amino acids: CASSLSGGYRAYEQYF. CDR3 nucleotide sequence: TGCGCCAGCAGCTTGAGTGGCGGGTACAGGGCCTACGAGCAGTACTTC.

The gene calls are TRBV5-1 and TRBJ2-5; maybe TRBD1 (6 bases). Trimming pared 4 bases from V and 2 bases from J, leaving 9 bases between. Germline CDR1 SGHRS, CDR2 YFSETQ. The CDR3 extends over 13 amino acids. This CDR3 reads CASSRTVQETQYF. The CDR3 DNA sequence: TGCGCCAGCAGCAGGACAGTTCAAGAGACCCAGTACTTC. The full variable domain, with the rest looked up from reference TRBV5-1 and TRBJ2-5, is KAGVTQTPRYLIKTRGQQVTLSCSPISGHRSVSWYQQTPGQGLQFLFEYFSETQRNKGNFPGRFSGRQFSNSRSEMNVSTLELGDSALYLCASSRTVQETQYFGPGTRLLVL.